Below, one T cell receptor beta chain is given with its context. The antigen is not known. The data belong to a study of cytomegalovirus exposure and HLA in healthy donors. Broader study findings: The classifier, whose performance was assessed in both the original and validation cohorts, reportedly diagnosed cytomegalovirus status with high specificity and sensitivity.

V was pared by 8 bases and J by 5 bases, with 18 bases between. This CDR3 comprises 14 residues. CDR1 is MNHNS, CDR2 SASEGT, per germline. PCR used 60 Vbeta primers and 13 Jbeta primers. The table came from immunoSEQ multiplex PCR; TCRdb's copy has only in-frame clones and leaves some out. Of about 130,000 clones detected, roughly 80% appear once; the ten largest clones hold 1.3% to 1.5%. Donors likely had unrecorded immune exposures despite being nominally healthy when sampled. V and J are TRBV6-1 and TRBJ2-5; D perhaps matches TRBD2 (7 bases). The TCR sequence derives from a female donor in good health and CMV-seronegative. Sequencing input: PBMCs. CDR3 amino acids: CASGLSGGAETQYF. CDR3 coding DNA: TGTGCCAGCGGACTATCGGGGGGCGCGGAGACCCAGTACTTC.